Below, 22 T cell receptor beta chains from the same sample are listed, as sequenced in a study of T cells in Graves' hyperthyroidism and ophthalmopathy. RNA transcripts yielded amplified TCR beta CDR3 regions. HTBI primers were employed in a first-round RT-PCR of the TCR CDR3. TCRdb independently ran MiXCR on the multiplex PCR reads; one entry per CDR3 protein. The sample shows fewer than 350,000 distinct CDR3 sequences, about 18% of them seen only once. Sequencing input: blood. These TCRs come from a woman between 45 and 65 years old with Graves' hyperthyroidism.

The chain carries TRBV18 and TRBJ2-1; D unresolved. CDR1 and CDR2 from the germline V gene are KGHSH and LQKENI. This CDR3 is built from 11 residues. Deletions cut 3 bases from V and 8 bases from J, with 5 bases between. Here the CDR3 reads CASSPGYEQFF. The CDR3, as DNA: TGTGCCAGCTCACCGGGTTATGAGCAGTTCTTC.

This clonotype has a count of ten or more. The chain carries TRBV20-1 and TRBJ1-4; a weak D match, TRBD1 (5 bases). CDR3 length equals 14 residues. Germline CDR1 is DFQATT and CDR2 is SNEGSKA (reference sequence). V lost 5 bases and J 0 bases, leaving 10 bases between the germline ends. The chain's CDR3 is CSAGAGATNEKLFF. The DNA of the CDR3 is TGCAGTGCTGGGGCAGGCGCAACTAATGAAAAACTGTTTTTT.

In this sample, this clonotype turned up a few times. The chain recombines TRBV20-1 with TRBJ2-5; D may be TRBD1 (7 bases). The CDR3 has 15 residues. In germline, CDR1 is DFQATT, CDR2 SNEGSKA (reference sequence). V was trimmed by 0 bases and J by 5 bases, leaving 16 bases between them. The CDR3 coding sequence is TGCAGTGCTAGAGAGGCGGGACAGACAGGGGAGACCCAGTACTTC. It specifies CSAREAGQTGETQYF.

The chain carries TRBV19 and TRBJ1-6; the D gene is possibly TRBD1 (6 bases). V lost 3 bases and J 7 bases, leaving 16 bases between the germline ends. CDR1 is LNHDA, CDR2 SQIVND, per germline (reference sequence). The CDR3 length is 16 residues. The CDR3: CASSIGRGLKNSPLHF. The DNA of the CDR3 is TGTGCCAGTAGTATTGGCAGGGGACTTAAGAATTCACCCCTCCACTTT. Full variable domain (missing parts from reference TRBV19 and TRBJ1-6): DGGITQSPKYLFRKEGQNVTLSCEQNLNHDAMYWYRQDPGQGLRLIYYSQIVNDFQKGDIAEGYSVSREKKESFPLTVTSAQKNPTAFYLCASSIGRGLKNSPLHFGNGTRLTVT.

Remarks on this clonotype: A much larger clone lies a single base off, so this may be a read error. The V call is TRBV20-1, the J call TRBJ2-1; TRBD2 aligns across 8 bases. Germline V gene sequence: CDR1 DFQATT, CDR2 SNEGSKA (reference sequence). This CDR3 spans 13 amino acids. DNA for the CDR3: TGCAATGCTGAAGCGGGAGCGGACAATGAGCAGTTCTTC. Its translation: CNAEAGADNEQFF.

This chain joins TRBV4-1 and TRBJ2-1, with 9 bases aligning to TRBD1. Germline V gene data show CDR1 as MGHRA and CDR2 as YSYEKL. V lost 4 bases to trimming and J lost 7 bases; unmatched junction nucleotides: 8. The CDR3 totals 15 residues. CDR3 residues: CASSPPGTGKNEQFF. CDR3 sequence (DNA): TGCGCCAGCAGCCCTCCAGGGACAGGGAAAAATGAGCAGTTCTTC.

This clonotype was recorded at least ten times. This rearrangement joins TRBV2 to TRBJ2-1; 10 nucleotides align to TRBD2. The V gene end was trimmed by 5 bases and the J gene end by 9 bases; junction bases not matched to a gene: 1. Germline V gene data show CDR1 as SNHLY and CDR2 as FYNNEI. CDR3 size: 12 residues. Here the CDR3 DNA reads TGTGCCAGCAGTAGCGGGAGGGGTGAGCAGTTCTTC. It yields the protein CASSSGRGEQFF.

V and J are TRBV6-4 and TRBJ2-7; no reliable D call. There are 14 residues in the CDR3. Germline V gene lookup returns CDR1 MRHNA and CDR2 SNTAGT. With 2 bases removed from V and 3 bases from J, the gap between germline ends came to 11 bases. In nucleotides, the CDR3 is TGTGCCAGCAGTGACGACGGAGAAATCTACGAGCAGTACTTC. It is translated as CASSDDGEIYEQYF.

This clonotype was counted only a few times. This rearrangement joins TRBV5-5 to TRBJ1-3; D remains unclear. The V end was cut by 0 bases, the J end by 1 base, with 11 bases between. Germline V lookup: CDR1 SGHKS, CDR2 YYEKEE (reference sequence). The CDR3 length is 16 residues. CDR3: CASSLVRARSGNTIYF. The CDR3 nucleotides read TGTGCCAGCAGCTTGGTTAGGGCCCGATCTGGAAACACCATATATTTT. The full variable domain, rest sourced from reference TRBV5-5 and TRBJ1-3, is DAGVTQSPTHLIKTRGQQVTLRCSPISGHKSVSWYQQVLGQGPQFIFQYYEKEERGRGNFPDRFSARQFPNYSSELNVNALLLGDSALYLCASSLVRARSGNTIYFGEGSWLTVV.

This clonotype occurred a few times. The chain uses TRBV30 and TRBJ1-3, with D perhaps matching TRBD1 (5 bases). The CDR3 loop spans 13 amino acids. V lost 3 bases and J 4 bases, leaving 10 bases between the germline ends. Looked up from germline, CDR1 is GTSNPN and CDR2 is SVGIG (reference sequence). The CDR3 nucleotides are TGTGCCTGGAGCAGGGCAGGAGGAAACACCATATATTTT. It translates to CAWSRAGGNTIYF.

The chain employs TRBV15 and TRBJ1-5; a possible D gene is TRBD1 (5 bases). V lost 2 bases, J lost 4 bases, and 27 bases lay in between. CDR3 length: 20 residues. Germline assignment: CDR1 LNHNV and CDR2 YYDKDF (reference sequence). CDR3 region: CATSRFPIGAVLLENQPQHF. Written as DNA, the CDR3 is TGTGCCACCAGCAGATTCCCAATAGGGGCCGTATTATTGGAGAATCAGCCCCAGCATTTT.

This clonotype has just a few counts. The chain is built from TRBV20-1 and TRBJ2-7; weak D call: TRBD1 (6 bases). Germline V gives CDR1 DFQATT, CDR2 SNEGSKA (reference sequence). V was trimmed by 3 bases and J by 1 base, leaving 13 bases between them. CDR3 size: 14 residues. The CDR3 bases are TGCAGTGCTAGCGGGACAAGAAGGTCCTACGAGCAGTACTTC. As protein: CSASGTRRSYEQYF.

This clonotype was observed a handful of times. The V gene is TRBV5-1, the J gene TRBJ2-1; D possibly uses TRBD1 or TRBD2 (5 bases each). Trimming cost V 0 bases and J 8 bases, with 12 bases left between them. CDR1 is SGHRS, CDR2 YFSETQ, per germline. The CDR3 is made up of 14 amino acids. The DNA for the CDR3 is TGCGCCAGCAGCTTGGGGGACGGGTACCATGAGCAGTTCTTC. Its translation: CASSLGDGYHEQFF.

This clonotype turned up a few times. J is TRBJ1-2 and V is TRBV3-1; no clear D gene. This CDR3 has 12 amino acids. CDR1 is LGHDT and CDR2 is YNNKEL in the germline V gene (reference sequence). The V end was cut by 5 bases, the J end by 8 bases, with 12 bases between. CDR3: CASSDQHGGYTF. The CDR3 DNA follows: TGTGCCAGCAGCGACCAGCACGGGGGCTACACCTTC.

The sample holds many counts of this clonotype. V usage is TRBV11-2 and J usage is TRBJ2-1; D may be TRBD1 or TRBD2 (5 bases each). Per germline, CDR1 SGHAT and CDR2 FQNNGV. Trimming left V 0 bases short and J 2 bases short, with 8 bases between. The CDR3 is 15 amino acids. As DNA, the CDR3 is TGTGCCAGCAGCTTAGAGGGGGACCCCTACAATGAGCAGTTCTTC. Its protein product is CASSLEGDPYNEQFF. Full variable domain (outside the CDR3, taken from reference TRBV11-2 and TRBJ2-1): EAGVAQSPRYKIIEKRQSVAFWCNPISGHATLYWYQQILGQGPKLLIQFQNNGVVDDSQLPKDRFSAERLKGVDSTLKIQPAKLEDSAVYLCASSLEGDPYNEQFFGPGTRLTVL.

The chain uses TRBV7-2 and TRBJ2-4; the D gene is possibly TRBD1 (6 bases). Per the germline V gene, CDR1 is SGHTA and CDR2 is FQGNSA. The CDR3 sequence is 13 residues long. Trimming pared 5 bases from V and 4 bases from J, leaving 9 bases between. The CDR3 spells CASSLGHKNIQYF. CDR3 coding DNA: TGTGCCAGCAGCCTGGGACATAAAAACATTCAGTACTTC. Looking up the rest from reference TRBV7-2 and TRBJ2-4 gives the full variable domain: GAGVSQSPSNKVTEKGKDVELRCDPISGHTALYWYRQSLGQGLEFLIYFQGNSAPDKSGLPSDRFSAERTGGSVSTLTIQRTQQEDSAVYLCASSLGHKNIQYFGAGTRLSVL.

This clonotype came up a few times. The chain links TRBV9 to TRBJ2-2; maybe TRBD1 (6 bases). The CDR3 is 15 residues long. V was shortened by 3 bases and J by 0 bases, with 9 bases between the two germline ends. Germline lookup yields CDR1 SGDLS and CDR2 YYNGEE. CDR3 amino acids: CASSDGTTNTGELFF. The CDR3 DNA is TGTGCCAGCAGCGACGGGACAACGAACACCGGGGAGCTGTTTTTT.

The J gene is TRBJ1-5, the V gene TRBV2; D is perhaps TRBD1 (5 bases). The V and J ends lost 5 bases and 1 base respectively, with 12 bases between them. Germline V gene sequence: CDR1 SNHLY, CDR2 FYNNEI. The length of the CDR3 is 15 residues. The CDR3 reads CASSKGDVSNQPQHF. Here the CDR3 DNA reads TGTGCCAGCAGTAAAGGGGACGTGAGCAATCAGCCCCAGCATTTT. The entire variable domain, with the rest obtained from reference TRBV2 and TRBJ1-5, is as follows: EPEVTQTPSHQVTQMGQEVILRCVPISNHLYFYWYRQILGQKVEFLVSFYNNEISEKSEIFDDQFSVERPDGSNFTLKIRSTKLEDSAMYFCASSKGDVSNQPQHFGDGTRLSIL.

With respect to this clonotype: A much more abundant neighbour one base away suggests this may be a read error. The V and J genes are TRBV5-1 and TRBJ2-7, with 7 bases identical to TRBD2. Germline CDR1 is SGHRS and CDR2 is YFSETQ. This CDR3 has 13 amino acids. The V gene end was trimmed by 0 bases and the J gene end by 6 bases; junction bases not matched to a gene: 3. In DNA, the CDR3 is TGCGCCAGCAGCTTGGTGTGGGGGGGCGAGCAGTACTTC. This encodes CASSLVWGGEQYF. Full variable domain (remainder filled in from reference TRBV5-1 and TRBJ2-7): KAGVTQTPRYLIKTRGQQVTLSCSPISGHRSVSWYQQTPGQGLQFLFEYFSETQRNKGNFPGRFSGRQFSNSRSEMNVSTLELGDSALYLCASSLVWGGEQYFGPGTRLTVT.

This clonotype has at least ten counts. The CDR3 spells CSARSLNGRADTQYF. CDR3 nucleotide sequence: TGCAGTGCTAGGAGTCTGAACGGCCGAGCTGATACGCAGTATTTT. This chain uses TRBV20-1 with TRBJ2-3; no firm D call. Trimming removed 3 bases from V and 6 bases from J, with 19 bases in between. CDR3 size: 15 residues. CDR1 and CDR2 from the germline V gene are DFQATT and SNEGSKA (reference sequence).

At least ten counts were recorded for this clonotype. This chain links TRBV11-2 with TRBJ2-3, with D perhaps being TRBD1 or TRBD2 (5 bases each). CDR3 length: 14 residues. The germline gives CDR1 SGHAT, CDR2 FQNNGV. V was pared by 3 bases and J by 3 bases, with 10 bases between. CDR3 sequence reads: CASSLVGGTDTQYF. DNA for the CDR3: TGTGCCAGCAGCTTGGTTGGGGGTACAGATACGCAGTATTTT.

This clonotype was detected ten times or more. V gene TRBV11-1 combines with J gene TRBJ1-1; TRBD1 might be the D (6 bases). The CDR3 length is 11 residues. CDR1 is SGHAT and CDR2 is FQDESV in the germline V gene (reference sequence). Trimming removed 8 bases from V and 7 bases from J, with 11 bases in between. The CDR3 loop is CASGGPLEAFF. CDR3 sequence (DNA): TGTGCCAGCGGGGGGCCTCTTGAAGCTTTCTTT. Complete variable domain (other parts from reference TRBV11-1 and TRBJ1-1): EAEVAQSPRYKITEKSQAVAFWCDPISGHATLYWYRQILGQGPELLVQFQDESVVDDSQLPKDRFSAERLKGVDSTLKIQPAELGDSAMYLCASGGPLEAFFGQGTRLTVV.